The 21 T cell receptor beta chains in this list originate from one sample, sequenced in a study of cytomegalovirus exposure and HLA in healthy donors. Primers included in the PCR were 60 Vbeta and 13 Jbeta primers. The assay was immunoSEQ multiplex PCR, and TCRdb's table has in-frame clones only and misses some. The table lists 77,000 or so clones, about 80% of them singletons. Material: PBMCs. The receptors shown here come from a woman in her 40s in good health and CMV-seronegative.

The chain has TRBV5-1 and TRBJ2-5; 8 positions agree with TRBD1. CDR1 SGHRS and CDR2 YFSETQ come from the germline V gene. There are 16 residues in the CDR3. The ends lost 4 bases at V and 5 bases at J; junction bases unmatched: 13. The CDR3 spells CASSPVETGVGETQYF. Written as DNA, the CDR3 is TGCGCCAGCAGCCCGGTGGAGACAGGGGTTGGGGAGACCCAGTACTTC. Filled out from reference TRBV5-1 and TRBJ2-5, the complete variable domain reads KAGVTQTPRYLIKTRGQQVTLSCSPISGHRSVSWYQQTPGQGLQFLFEYFSETQRNKGNFPGRFSGRQFSNSRSEMNVSTLELGDSALYLCASSPVETGVGETQYFGPGTRLLVL.

The rearrangement links TRBV11-2 to TRBJ1-2; 11 nucleotides match TRBD1. V was pared by 6 bases and J by 0 bases, with 12 bases of the junction left unmatched. This CDR3 has 18 residues. CDR1 is SGHAT, CDR2 FQNNGV, per germline. The CDR3 nucleotides read TGTGCCAGCAGACGCCCCGGGACAGGGGGGAGAACTAACTATGGCTACACCTTC. The encoded protein is CASRRPGTGGRTNYGYTF.

V usage is TRBV7-9 and J usage is TRBJ1-4; the D is unclear. V dropped 7 bases and J dropped 1 base, with 10 bases sitting between them. Per germline, CDR1 SEHNR and CDR2 FQNEAQ (reference sequence). This CDR3 spans 14 amino acids. CDR3 nucleotides: TGTGCCAGCAAGCGGGAGGGAACTAATGAAAAACTGTTTTTT. It yields the protein CASKREGTNEKLFF.

The V gene is TRBV6-5, the J gene TRBJ2-7; no firm D call. CDR1 is MNHEY, CDR2 SVGAGI, per germline. The CDR3 totals 14 residues. Trimming shortened V by 0 bases and J by 2 bases, and 8 bases separated the two germline ends. The CDR3 loop reads CASSYSQRTYEQYF. The CDR3 bases are TGTGCCAGCAGTTACTCTCAGCGAACCTACGAGCAGTACTTC.

The chain combines TRBV7-9 with TRBJ1-3, with 7 bases lining up with TRBD1. Germline CDR1 is SEHNR and CDR2 is FQNEAQ (reference sequence). Trimming at V came to 1 base and at J to 2 bases, leaving 2 bases not matched to a gene. The CDR3 loop spans 15 amino acids. Written as DNA, the CDR3 is TGTGCCAGCAGCTTAGTCGGGACAGCTGGAAACACCATATATTTT. Protein sequence: CASSLVGTAGNTIYF.

CDR3 nucleotides: TGTGCCAGCAGCATCCTAGCGGTTACCTACGAGCAGTACTTC. Translated, it gives CASSILAVTYEQYF. The rearrangement links TRBV7-2 to TRBJ2-7; 7 nucleotides line up with TRBD2. V lost 5 bases, J lost 2 bases, and 6 bases stayed unmatched. The germline gives CDR1 SGHTA, CDR2 FQGNSA. This CDR3 is built from 14 residues.

V and J are TRBV28 and TRBJ2-7; 14 bases map to TRBD2. Unmatched junction bases numbered 7, after V lost 5 bases and J lost 4 bases. The CDR3 is made up of 16 amino acids. Germline CDR1 reads MDHEN; CDR2 reads SYDVKM. CDR3 DNA: TGTGCCAGCAGTACCGTCGGGACTAGCGGGAGTTACGAGCAGTACTTC. Protein sequence: CASSTVGTSGSYEQYF.

The V and J genes are TRBV6-6 and TRBJ1-2, with D possibly TRBD1 on 5 matching bases. Per the germline V gene, CDR1 is MNHNY and CDR2 is SVGAGI (reference sequence). The CDR3 is made up of 13 amino acids. Trimming took 2 bases from V and 8 from J, leaving 12 bases between them. CDR3 sequence reads: CASSYPDRVGYTF. In DNA, the CDR3 is TGTGCCAGCAGTTACCCCGACAGAGTCGGCTACACCTTC.

This clone was observed a handful of times. V and J are TRBV5-6 and TRBJ2-7; 14 bases fit TRBD2. V gave up 4 bases and J gave up 2 bases; unmatched junction bases: 11. There are 18 residues in the CDR3. From germline, CDR1 is SGHDT and CDR2 YYEEEE. The CDR3 DNA follows: TGTGCCAGCAGCACCCGACTAGCGGGAGGGAACCTTCCCTACGAGCAGTACTTC. Its protein is CASSTRLAGGNLPYEQYF.

V gene TRBV7-7 combines with J gene TRBJ2-5; no definite D call. CDR1 and CDR2 (germline): SSHAT, FNYEAQ (reference sequence). This CDR3 is built from 13 residues. V lost 5 bases and J lost 0, with 7 bases in between. The CDR3, as DNA: TGTGCCAGCAGCCTTTCGTACCAAGAGACCCAGTACTTC. Translation: CASSLSYQETQYF.

The chain couples TRBV6-4 to TRBJ1-1; no clear D. Per germline, CDR1 MRHNA and CDR2 SNTAGT. V was cut by 5 bases and J by 1 base, with 8 bases left in between. CDR3 length: 13 residues. CDR3 sequence reads: CASSSTANTEAFF. CDR3 bases: TGTGCCAGCAGTTCGACTGCGAACACTGAAGCTTTCTTT.

This clone showed up just a few times. The chain joins TRBV25-1 to TRBJ1-1, with D possibly matching TRBD1 (6 bases). The CDR3 contains 14 residues. Trimming left V 1 base short and J 11 bases short, with 17 bases between. Germline-derived CDR1 and CDR2 are MGHDK and SYGVNS. This CDR3 reads CASSESAGGAQAFF. CDR3 DNA sequence: TGTGCCAGCAGTGAATCAGCGGGGGGCGCCCAGGCTTTCTTT.

The rearrangement joins TRBV11-2 to TRBJ1-6; D perhaps matches TRBD1 (5 bases). This CDR3 has 15 residues. The ends were cut back, 3 bases at V and 2 bases at J, with 8 bases in the middle. Germline V gives CDR1 SGHAT, CDR2 FQNNGV. CDR3 coding DNA: TGTGCCAGCAGCTTGCAGGGAACCTATAATTCACCCCTCCACTTT. Protein sequence: CASSLQGTYNSPLHF.

This clone was picked up a small number of times. The chain has TRBV27 and TRBJ1-2; TRBD1 matches at 10 bases. The ends lost 5 bases at V and 4 bases at J; junction bases unmatched: 7. This CDR3 is 15 amino acids long. Germline V CDR1 and CDR2: MNHEY, SMNVEV (reference sequence). The CDR3 DNA follows: TGTGCCAGCAGTACAACGAGGACAGGGGGCTATGGCTACACCTTC. Amino acids: CASSTTRTGGYGYTF.

A single count supports this clone. The V and J genes are TRBV2 and TRBJ2-7; no firm D call. This CDR3 comprises 11 residues. Germline assignment: CDR1 SNHLY and CDR2 FYNNEI. With 5 bases removed from V and 3 bases from J, the gap between germline ends came to 5 bases. In DNA form, the CDR3 reads TGTGCCAGCAGTCGAGGCTACGAGCAGTACTTC. Translated: CASSRGYEQYF.

The chain is built from TRBV7-6 and TRBJ2-7; 8 positions agree with TRBD1. In germline, CDR1 is SGHVS, CDR2 FNYEAQ. Trimming at V came to 1 base and at J to 5 bases, leaving 7 bases not matched to a gene. The CDR3 sequence is 15 residues long. DNA for the CDR3: TGTGCCAGCAGCTTAGGGGGACAGGAATTGGACGAGCAGTACTTC. This translates into CASSLGGQELDEQYF.

The chain links TRBV4-1 to TRBJ1-4, with 8 positions matching TRBD1. From germline, CDR1 is MGHRA and CDR2 YSYEKL. CDR3 size: 16 residues. J gave up 8 bases and V 4 bases, and 12 bases lay outside the gene matches. DNA of the CDR3: TGCGCCAGCAGCCCCCTCCCCCAGGGGGCTAGGGAAAAACTGTTTTTT. Translating gives CASSPLPQGAREKLFF.

This sequence joins TRBV7-2 and TRBJ2-6; maybe TRBD2 (7 bases). Germline V gives CDR1 SGHTA, CDR2 FQGNSA. This CDR3 contains 18 residues. V dropped 2 bases and J dropped 2 bases, with 16 bases sitting between them. The CDR3 DNA is TGTGCCAGCAGCTTAATTGCCCGCGGGGGCCCTGGGGCCAACGTCCTGACTTTC. Translation: CASSLIARGGPGANVLTF.

The chain is built from TRBV4-1 and TRBJ2-1, with 8 positions matching TRBD2. Trimming removed 3 bases from V and 4 bases from J; junction bases left unmatched: 8. The CDR3 is made up of 16 amino acids. Per germline, CDR1 MGHRA and CDR2 YSYEKL. The CDR3 loop is CASSHPTSGLYNEQFF. In nucleotides, the CDR3 is TGCGCCAGCAGCCACCCCACTAGCGGTCTATACAATGAGCAGTTCTTC.

The chain recombines TRBV28 with TRBJ2-7; 12 positions agree with TRBD2. The junction had 6 bases not matched to a gene; V was cut back by 3 bases and J by 6 bases. This CDR3 is 15 amino acids long. The germline V gene has CDR1 MDHEN and CDR2 SYDVKM. This chain's CDR3 is CASSLSSGRASEQYF. The CDR3 nucleotides are TGTGCCAGCAGTTTGTCTAGCGGGAGGGCGAGCGAGCAGTACTTC.

V is TRBV11-1 and J is TRBJ2-1; a weak D match, TRBD1 (5 bases). Germline V gene sequence: CDR1 SGHAT, CDR2 FQDESV (reference sequence). V lost 4 bases to trimming and J lost 10 bases, with 20 bases between them. The CDR3 is made up of 15 amino acids. CDR3 nucleotide sequence: TGTGCCAGCAGCTCATACGGGCCGTGGCCAGGGGAGCAGTTCTTC. Translated: CASSSYGPWPGEQFF. Filled out from reference TRBV11-1 and TRBJ2-1, the complete variable domain reads EAEVAQSPRYKITEKSQAVAFWCDPISGHATLYWYRQILGQGPELLVQFQDESVVDDSQLPKDRFSAERLKGVDSTLKIQPAELGDSAMYLCASSSYGPWPGEQFFGPGTRLTVL.